The 22 T cell receptor beta chains presented below share a single source sample, sequenced in a study of technical replicates of blood from a few donors (TCRdb year 2017). The library relied on the immunoSEQ multiplex PCR assay. TCRdb retrieved this table from immuneACCESS and kept in-frame rearrangements only. Not all clones are present; in checked studies, unresolved V genes account for under half, and no reason is known for the remainder. The sample data list roughly 50,000 clones, and around 96% of these were observed just once. In total, the top ten clones hold just over 3% of the sample. Specimen: PBMCs. The receptor source for this set is a human donor in good health. Some clones in this sample may be carry-over from other donors' samples.

The J gene is TRBJ2-3, the V gene TRBV13; D might be TRBD1 (5 bases). The CDR3 totals 14 residues. The V gene's germline CDR1 is PRHDT and CDR2 FYEKMQ (reference sequence). V was pared by 3 bases and J by 7 bases, with 14 bases between. CDR3 in amino acids: CASSLDIGGYTQYF. CDR3 nucleotides: TGTGCCAGCAGCTTGGACATTGGTGGGTATACGCAGTATTTT.

V is TRBV18 and J is TRBJ2-2, with D hard to call. Germline V gene data show CDR1 as KGHSH and CDR2 as LQKENI. The CDR3 totals 15 residues. Trimming removed 1 base from V and 5 bases from J, with 11 bases in between. The CDR3 loop is CASSPHPGLTGELFF. The CDR3 DNA sequence: TGTGCCAGCTCACCACACCCAGGTCTTACCGGGGAGCTGTTTTTT.

This sequence joins TRBV7-9 and TRBJ2-6; D is unresolved. CDR1 is SEHNR and CDR2 is FQNEAQ in the germline V gene (reference sequence). This CDR3 comprises 18 residues. V dropped 2 bases and J dropped 0 bases, with 14 bases sitting between them. In nucleotides, the CDR3 is TGTGCCAGCAGCTTAAACGAGGCCACCAGCTCTGGGGCCAACGTCCTGACTTTC. This sequence encodes CASSLNEATSSGANVLTF.

A word on this clone: The junction shows a germline mismatch at one end, possibly a read error. Other nucleotide sequences in the sample specify the same CDR3. The chain joins TRBV4-2 to TRBJ2-2; 8 bases align to TRBD2. From germline, CDR1 is LGHNA and CDR2 YNFKEQ. This CDR3 is built from 17 residues. CDR3 bases: TGTGCCAGCAGCCCCGCCCGACGGGGGGGCAACACTGGGGAGCTGTTTTTT. Translation: CASSPARRGGNTGELFF.

The chain carries TRBV6-5 and TRBJ1-6; TRBD1 is a possible D gene (5 bases). The germline CDR1 and CDR2 sequences are MNHEY and SVGAGI. The CDR3 extends over 16 amino acids. Trimming removed 0 bases at V and 7 bases at J, with 13 bases between. The chain's CDR3 is CASSYSYGGENSPLHF. The DNA for the CDR3 is TGTGCCAGCAGTTACTCGTATGGGGGGGAGAATTCACCCCTCCACTTT.

V is TRBV7-9 and J is TRBJ2-7, with 8 bases lining up with TRBD2. Germline-derived CDR1 and CDR2 are SEHNR and FQNEAQ (reference sequence). CDR3 size: 16 residues. V dropped 4 bases and J dropped 7; count of bases not matched to a gene: 15. CDR3 residues: CASSSDSGIMLREQYF. The CDR3 bases are TGTGCCAGCAGCTCTGATAGCGGGATTATGCTACGAGAGCAGTACTTC.

V gene TRBV27 combines with J gene TRBJ1-4, with 8 bases aligning to TRBD1. Germline CDR1 MNHEY, CDR2 SMNVEV (reference sequence). V was pared by 3 bases and J by 1 base, with 4 bases of the junction left unmatched. The CDR3 sequence is 16 residues long. Here the CDR3 DNA reads TGTGCCAGCAGTTTTCAGGGGGCGCGAACTAATGAAAAACTGTTTTTT. Its protein product is CASSFQGARTNEKLFF.

J is TRBJ2-7 and V is TRBV4-2, with D tentatively TRBD1 (6 bases). With 4 bases removed from V and 5 bases from J, the gap between germline ends came to 21 bases. CDR1 LGHNA and CDR2 YNFKEQ come from the germline V gene. This CDR3 is built from 16 residues. CDR3 sequence reads: CASSPASDRLEDEQYF. Here the CDR3 DNA reads TGTGCCAGCAGCCCCGCCTCCGACAGGCTAGAGGACGAGCAGTACTTC.

This chain links TRBV7-6 with TRBJ2-7; 7 nucleotides align to TRBD2. J gave up 0 bases and V 3 bases, and 2 bases lay outside the gene matches. CDR3 length equals 14 residues. Per germline, CDR1 SGHVS and CDR2 FNYEAQ. The CDR3, as DNA: TGTGCCAGCAGCTTCGGGGGGAGCTCCTACGAGCAGTACTTC. Translated: CASSFGGSSYEQYF.

V gene TRBV30 combines with J gene TRBJ1-6, with a possible D match to TRBD1 (6 bases). The CDR3 covers 15 residues. V dropped 1 base and J dropped 7 bases, with 14 bases sitting between them. Germline-derived CDR1 and CDR2 are GTSNPN and SVGIG (reference sequence). The CDR3 reads CAWSEQGSWNSPLHF. For the CDR3, the DNA is TGTGCCTGGAGTGAACAGGGTAGCTGGAATTCACCCCTCCACTTT.

This clone is medium-sized by share. J is TRBJ2-7 and V is TRBV10-3; 8 bases are a match to TRBD1. The CDR3 extends over 13 amino acids. V shed 5 bases, J shed 5 bases, and the junction held 5 bases outside the gene matches. Germline V gives CDR1 ENHRY, CDR2 SYGVKD. The CDR3: CAISRTGYHEQYF. The CDR3, as DNA: TGTGCCATCAGTAGGACAGGGTACCACGAGCAGTACTTC.

This rearrangement joins TRBV5-1 to TRBJ1-2; 9 bases map to TRBD1. Losses at the gene ends were 4 bases for V and 4 bases for J; bases not matched to a gene: 11. This CDR3 is 16 amino acids long. Germline V gene sequence: CDR1 SGHRS, CDR2 YFSETQ. CDR3 bases: TGCGCCAGCAGCCCCACAGGGGGCGCTGATTTCTATGGCTACACCTTC. Translated, it gives CASSPTGGADFYGYTF.

The chain couples TRBV6-1 to TRBJ1-2; a possible D gene is TRBD1 (6 bases). Trimming removed 2 bases at V and 0 bases at J, with 13 bases between. Germline assignment: CDR1 MNHNS and CDR2 SASEGT. The CDR3 spans 16 residues. The DNA for the CDR3 is TGTGCCAGCAGTGAACCAGGGGTACGGACTAACTATGGCTACACCTTC. This encodes CASSEPGVRTNYGYTF.

V usage is TRBV5-6 and J usage is TRBJ1-6; 8 bases align to TRBD1. The CDR3 extends over 17 amino acids. V dropped 5 bases and J dropped 1; count of bases not matched to a gene: 8. Germline V lookup: CDR1 SGHDT, CDR2 YYEEEE. CDR3 nucleotides: TGTGCCAGCAGGGACCAGGGGGCAGGGTCCTATAATTCACCCCTCCACTTT. The encoded protein is CASRDQGAGSYNSPLHF.

The chain is built from TRBV5-6 and TRBJ2-7, with D possibly being TRBD2 (6 bases). The V end lost 3 bases, the J end lost 8 bases, and 12 bases lay between the germline ends. Per germline, CDR1 SGHDT and CDR2 YYEEEE. This CDR3 spans 12 amino acids. DNA of the CDR3: TGTGCCAGCAGCTGGTGGGACTCCCAGCAGTACTTC. Translated: CASSWWDSQQYF. The entire variable domain, with the rest obtained from reference TRBV5-6 and TRBJ2-7, is as follows: DAGVTQSPTHLIKTRGQQVTLRCSPKSGHDTVSWYQQALGQGPQFIFQYYEEEERQRGNFPDRFSGHQFPNYSSELNVNALLLGDSALYLCASSWWDSQQYFGPGTRLTVT.

The CDR3 DNA reads TGTGCCAGCAGTCCCCTGGGGGACATTTGGTTGTGGGGCTACACCTTC. Protein product: CASSPLGDIWLWGYTF. V gene TRBV13 combines with J gene TRBJ1-2; D is possibly TRBD1 (6 bases). Per the germline V gene, CDR1 is PRHDT and CDR2 is FYEKMQ (reference sequence). V was clipped by 6 bases and J by 8 bases, with 25 bases between them. There are 16 residues in the CDR3.

The CDR3 DNA is TGTGCCAGCAGCGTAGGGAGCGGGAGGGCCCAAGAGACCCAGTACTTC. Encoded protein: CASSVGSGRAQETQYF. V and J are TRBV9 and TRBJ2-5; 10 bases line up with TRBD2. J was trimmed by 1 base and V by 0 bases; bases with no gene match: 3. Per germline, CDR1 SGDLS and CDR2 YYNGEE. The CDR3 is 16 amino acids.

The gene calls are TRBV30 and TRBJ2-1; D possibly corresponds to TRBD2 (5 bases). The CDR3 consists of 11 residues. Germline CDR1 and CDR2: GTSNPN and SVGIG (reference sequence). Deletions cut 0 bases from V and 10 bases from J, with 7 bases between. The CDR3 reads CAWSVLAEQFF. The CDR3 coding sequence is TGTGCCTGGAGTGTCCTAGCCGAGCAGTTCTTC.

V is TRBV4-2 and J is TRBJ2-4; D call uncertain. The CDR3 totals 18 residues. CDR1 LGHNA and CDR2 YNFKEQ come from the germline V gene. V dropped 0 bases and J dropped 2 bases, with 17 bases sitting between them. CDR3 nucleotides: TGTGCCAGCAGCCAAGATCGTACGGCTAGGAGCCCCAAAAACATTCAGTACTTC. It codes for CASSQDRTARSPKNIQYF.

This clone was seen only a few times. The chain combines TRBV12-5 with TRBJ2-2; TRBD2 might be the D (6 bases). The CDR3 loop spans 17 amino acids. Germline loops: CDR1 LGHNT, CDR2 FRNRAP. Deletions cut 7 bases from V and 0 bases from J, with 18 bases between. For the CDR3, the DNA is TGTGCTAGTGCTCCCCGGCCGGCGGGAACGAACACCGGGGAGCTGTTTTTT. Protein sequence: CASAPRPAGTNTGELFF.

This chain links TRBV4-2 with TRBJ2-1, with D hard to call. The V gene lost 3 bases and the J gene lost 0 bases, with 9 bases spanning the gap. Germline values: CDR1 LGHNA, CDR2 YNFKEQ. The CDR3 is 15 amino acids. This CDR3 reads CASSQGLGSYNEQFF. CDR3 sequence (DNA): TGTGCCAGCAGCCAGGGCCTGGGCTCCTACAATGAGCAGTTCTTC.

The chain has TRBV9 and TRBJ2-7, with D maybe TRBD2 (6 bases). V was clipped by 3 bases and J by 0 bases, with 10 bases between them. The CDR3 is 14 residues long. The germline gives CDR1 SGDLS, CDR2 YYNGEE. The chain's CDR3 is CASSERGNSYEQYF. For the CDR3, the DNA is TGTGCCAGCAGCGAACGGGGGAACTCCTACGAGCAGTACTTC. The full variable domain, its missing parts supplied by reference TRBV9 and TRBJ2-7, is DSGVTQTPKHLITATGQRVTLRCSPRSGDLSVYWYQQSLDQGLQFLIQYYNGEERAKGNILERFSAQQFPDLHSELNLSSLELGDSALYFCASSERGNSYEQYFGPGTRLTVT.